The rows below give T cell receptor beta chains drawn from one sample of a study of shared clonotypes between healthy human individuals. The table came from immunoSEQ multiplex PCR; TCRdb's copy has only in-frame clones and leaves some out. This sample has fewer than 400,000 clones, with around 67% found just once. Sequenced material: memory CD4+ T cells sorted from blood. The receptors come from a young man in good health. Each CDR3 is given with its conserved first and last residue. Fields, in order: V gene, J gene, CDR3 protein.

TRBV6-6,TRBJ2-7,CAAMDRVRYEQYF
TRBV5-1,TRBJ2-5,CASSLEGETQYF
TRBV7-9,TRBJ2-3,CASSSGTPGADTQYF
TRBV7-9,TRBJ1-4,CASSPAGGLKNEKLFF
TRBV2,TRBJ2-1,CASSLFGANEQFF
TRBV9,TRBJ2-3,CASSAATGSSTDTQYF
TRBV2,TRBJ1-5,CASSEAGQGNQPQHF
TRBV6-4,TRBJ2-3,CASSADWTDTQYF
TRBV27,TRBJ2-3,CASSFPGDTDTQYF
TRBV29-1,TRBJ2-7,CSVGSGWFYEQYF
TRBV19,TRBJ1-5,CASSKDFRGNQPQHF
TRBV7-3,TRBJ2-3,CASSFERADTQYF
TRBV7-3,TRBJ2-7,CASSLGQQYEQYF
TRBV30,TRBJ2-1,CAWSVRGGGPYNEQFF
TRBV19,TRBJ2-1,CASSFRGREQFF
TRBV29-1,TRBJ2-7,CSVERGDRYEQYF
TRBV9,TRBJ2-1,CASSVATVNEQFF
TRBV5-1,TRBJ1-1,CASSLSTGGGTEAFF
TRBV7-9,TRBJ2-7,CASSLRLAGGFYEQYF
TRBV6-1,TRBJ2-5,CASSLSGETQYF
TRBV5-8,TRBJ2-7,CASSLLGSRKSEQYF
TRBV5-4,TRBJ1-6,CASSARTGGGNSPLHF
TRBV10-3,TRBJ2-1,CAISPKGGSYNEQFF
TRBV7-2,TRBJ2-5,CASSPNRGLQETQYF
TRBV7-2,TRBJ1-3,CASSLAGTSHSGNTIYF
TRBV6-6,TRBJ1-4,CASSYPGVREKLFF
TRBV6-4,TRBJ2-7,CASRPGGKDEQYF
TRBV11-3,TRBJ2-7,CASSASGDTYEQYF
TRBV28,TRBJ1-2,CASSYTRGFYGYTF
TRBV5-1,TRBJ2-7,CASSLDRRYEQYF
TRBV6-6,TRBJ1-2,CASSRGRNYGYTF
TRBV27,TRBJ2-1,CASSLKGGSSYNEQFF
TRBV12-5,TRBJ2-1,CASSGLPHEQFF
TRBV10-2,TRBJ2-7,CASSESRALVYEQYF
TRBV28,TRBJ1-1,CASSFHSTGWIASARAFF
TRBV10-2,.,CASRDFSSYEQYF
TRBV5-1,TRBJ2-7,CASSLLGQGSYEQYF
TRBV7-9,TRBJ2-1,CASRAGTAAIGQFF
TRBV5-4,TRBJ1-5,CASSWGGSASNQPQHF
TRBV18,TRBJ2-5,CASSPPGLKETQYF
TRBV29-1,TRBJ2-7,CSVGDRGYEQYF
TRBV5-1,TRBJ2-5,CASSWGGSGRRETQYF
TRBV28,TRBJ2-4,CASSFRDRRYIQYF
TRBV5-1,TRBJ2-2,CASSGTLIFAGELFF
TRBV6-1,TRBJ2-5,CASRRWAVGETQYF
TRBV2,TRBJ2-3,CASRGRGGVQYF
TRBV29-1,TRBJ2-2,CSAVSYGQGDPGELFF
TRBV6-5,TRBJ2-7,CASSFGGEQYF
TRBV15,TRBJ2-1,CATSSTGTRNNEQFF
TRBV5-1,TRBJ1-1,CASSFGSDTEAFF
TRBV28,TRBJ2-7,CASSLLYEQYF
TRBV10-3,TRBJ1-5,CAIREGQGTNQPQHF
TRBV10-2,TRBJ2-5,CASSEVETQYF
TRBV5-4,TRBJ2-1,CASSLDSRGPFF
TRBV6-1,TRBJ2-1,CASSGRSGGLEQFF
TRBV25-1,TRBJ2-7,CASSRGVVYF
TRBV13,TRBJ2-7,CASSFWTGGLQYF
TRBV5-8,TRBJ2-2,CASSLDTGNAGELFF
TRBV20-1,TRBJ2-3,CSAAPGDTQYF